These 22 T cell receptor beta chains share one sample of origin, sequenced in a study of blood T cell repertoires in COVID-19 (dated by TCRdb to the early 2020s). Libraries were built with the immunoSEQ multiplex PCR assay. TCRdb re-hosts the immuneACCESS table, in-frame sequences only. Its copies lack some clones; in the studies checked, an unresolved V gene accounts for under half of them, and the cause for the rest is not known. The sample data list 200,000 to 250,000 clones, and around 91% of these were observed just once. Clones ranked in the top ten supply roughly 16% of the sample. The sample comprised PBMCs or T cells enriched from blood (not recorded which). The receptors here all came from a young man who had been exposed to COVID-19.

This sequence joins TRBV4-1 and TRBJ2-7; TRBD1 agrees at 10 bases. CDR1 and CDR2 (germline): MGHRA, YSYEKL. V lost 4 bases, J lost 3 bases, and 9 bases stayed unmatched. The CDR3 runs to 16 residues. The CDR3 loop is CASSRETGGPFYEQYF. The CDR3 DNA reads TGCGCCAGCAGCCGCGAGACAGGGGGCCCCTTCTACGAGCAGTACTTC.

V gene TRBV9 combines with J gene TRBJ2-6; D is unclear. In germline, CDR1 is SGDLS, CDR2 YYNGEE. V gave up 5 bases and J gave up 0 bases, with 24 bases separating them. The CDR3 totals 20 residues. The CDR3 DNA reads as TGTGCCAGCAGTGTCCGTGTTTTGGGCCAGGTCCTCTCTGGGGCCAACGTCCTGACTTTC. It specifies CASSVRVLGQVLSGANVLTF.

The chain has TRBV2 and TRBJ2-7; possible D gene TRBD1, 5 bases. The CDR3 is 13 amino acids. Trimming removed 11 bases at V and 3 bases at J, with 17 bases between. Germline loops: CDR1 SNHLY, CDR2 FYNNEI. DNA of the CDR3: TGTGCCTGCAAATACAGGCTCCTCTACGAGCAGTACTTC. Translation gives CACKYRLLYEQYF.

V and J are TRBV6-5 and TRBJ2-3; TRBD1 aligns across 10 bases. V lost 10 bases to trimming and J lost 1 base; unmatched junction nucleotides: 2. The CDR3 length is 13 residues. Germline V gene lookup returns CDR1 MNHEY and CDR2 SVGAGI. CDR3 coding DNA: TGTGCCATCGGGACAGGGGGCACAGATACGCAGTATTTT. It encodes CAIGTGGTDTQYF.

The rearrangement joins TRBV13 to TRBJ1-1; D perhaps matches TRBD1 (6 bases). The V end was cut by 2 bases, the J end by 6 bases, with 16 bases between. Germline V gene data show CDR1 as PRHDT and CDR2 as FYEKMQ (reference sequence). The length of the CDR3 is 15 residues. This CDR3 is CASSLTSGGLSEAFF. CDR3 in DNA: TGTGCCAGCAGCTTAACATCGGGGGGCTTGTCTGAAGCTTTCTTT. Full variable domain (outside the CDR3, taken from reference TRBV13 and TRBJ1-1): AAGVIQSPRHLIKEKRETATLKCYPIPRHDTVYWYQQGPGQDPQFLISFYEKMQSDKGSIPDRFSAQQFSDYHSELNMSSLELGDSALYFCASSLTSGGLSEAFFGQGTRLTVV.

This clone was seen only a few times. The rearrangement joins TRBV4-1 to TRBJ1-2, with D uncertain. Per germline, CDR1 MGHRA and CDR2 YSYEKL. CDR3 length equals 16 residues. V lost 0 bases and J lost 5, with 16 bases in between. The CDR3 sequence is CASSQDPPAGDYGYTF. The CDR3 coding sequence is TGCGCCAGCAGCCAAGATCCCCCGGCGGGTGATTATGGCTACACCTTC.

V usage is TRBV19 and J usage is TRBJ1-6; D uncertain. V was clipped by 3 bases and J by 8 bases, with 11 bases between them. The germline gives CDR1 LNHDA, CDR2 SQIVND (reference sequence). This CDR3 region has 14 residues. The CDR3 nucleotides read TGTGCCAGTAGTATTTCGGAGGGCGATTCACCCCTCCACTTT. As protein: CASSISEGDSPLHF.

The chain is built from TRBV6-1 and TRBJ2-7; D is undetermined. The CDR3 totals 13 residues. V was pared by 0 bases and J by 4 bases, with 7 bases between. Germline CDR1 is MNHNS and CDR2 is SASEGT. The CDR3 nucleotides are TGTGCCAGCAGTGAAGCAGTCAGGTACGAGCAGTACTTC. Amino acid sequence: CASSEAVRYEQYF.

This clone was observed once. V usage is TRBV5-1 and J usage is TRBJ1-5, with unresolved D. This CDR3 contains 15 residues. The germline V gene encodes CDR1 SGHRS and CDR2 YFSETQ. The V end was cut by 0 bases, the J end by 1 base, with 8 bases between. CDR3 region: CASSLAAGSNQPQHF. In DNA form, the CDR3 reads TGCGCCAGCAGCTTGGCCGCGGGAAGCAATCAGCCCCAGCATTTT.

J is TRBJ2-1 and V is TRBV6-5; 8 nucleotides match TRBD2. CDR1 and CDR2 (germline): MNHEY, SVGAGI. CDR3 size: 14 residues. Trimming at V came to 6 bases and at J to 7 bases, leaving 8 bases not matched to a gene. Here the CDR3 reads CASSDYREGNEQFF. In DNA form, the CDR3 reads TGTGCCAGCAGCGATTACCGGGAGGGGAATGAGCAGTTCTTC.

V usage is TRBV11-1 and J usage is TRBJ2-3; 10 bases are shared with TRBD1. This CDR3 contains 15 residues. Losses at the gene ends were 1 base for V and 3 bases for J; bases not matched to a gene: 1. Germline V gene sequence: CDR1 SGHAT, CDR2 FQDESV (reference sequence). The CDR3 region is CASSLVGQGTDTQYF. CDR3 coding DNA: TGTGCCAGCAGCTTAGTGGGACAGGGGACAGATACGCAGTATTTT.

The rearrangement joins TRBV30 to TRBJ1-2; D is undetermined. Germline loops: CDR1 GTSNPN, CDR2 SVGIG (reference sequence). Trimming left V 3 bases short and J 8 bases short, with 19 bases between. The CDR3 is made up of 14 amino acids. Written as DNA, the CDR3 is TGTGCCTGGAGCCCGTGGCGGGGATGGGAAGGCTACACCTTC. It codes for CAWSPWRGWEGYTF.

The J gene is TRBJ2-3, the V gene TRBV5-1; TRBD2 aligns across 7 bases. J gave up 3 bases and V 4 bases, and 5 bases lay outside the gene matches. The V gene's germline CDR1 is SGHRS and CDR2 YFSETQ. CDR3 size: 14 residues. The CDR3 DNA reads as TGCGCCAGCAGCCTTGGACTAGTGACAGATACGCAGTATTTT. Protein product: CASSLGLVTDTQYF.

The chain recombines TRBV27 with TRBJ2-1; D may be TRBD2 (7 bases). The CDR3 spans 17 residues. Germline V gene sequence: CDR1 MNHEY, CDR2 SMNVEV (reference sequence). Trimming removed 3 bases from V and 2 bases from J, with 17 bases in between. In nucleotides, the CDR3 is TGTGCCAGCAGTTTGGTGATGGAGGGGGGGACCTACAATGAGCAGTTCTTC. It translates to CASSLVMEGGTYNEQFF.

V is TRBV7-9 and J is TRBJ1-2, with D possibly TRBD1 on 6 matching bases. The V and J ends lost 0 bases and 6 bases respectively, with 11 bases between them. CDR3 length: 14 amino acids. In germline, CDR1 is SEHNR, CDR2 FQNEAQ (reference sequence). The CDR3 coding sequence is TGTGCCAGCAGCTTAGCAGGGACATCGGATGGCTACACCTTC. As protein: CASSLAGTSDGYTF.

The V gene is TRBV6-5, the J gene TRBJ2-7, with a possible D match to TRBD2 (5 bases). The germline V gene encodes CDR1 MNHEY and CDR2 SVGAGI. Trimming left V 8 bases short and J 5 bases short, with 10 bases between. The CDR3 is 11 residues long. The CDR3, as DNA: TGTGCCAGCGAGGAGGTACACGAGCAGTACTTC. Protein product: CASEEVHEQYF.

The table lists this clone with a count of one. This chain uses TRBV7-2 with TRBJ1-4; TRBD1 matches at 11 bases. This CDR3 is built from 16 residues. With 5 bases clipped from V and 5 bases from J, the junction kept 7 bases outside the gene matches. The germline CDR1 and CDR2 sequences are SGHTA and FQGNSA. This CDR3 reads CASSPRTGGMNEKLFF. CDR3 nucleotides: TGTGCCAGCAGCCCCCGGACAGGGGGCATGAATGAAAAACTGTTTTTT.

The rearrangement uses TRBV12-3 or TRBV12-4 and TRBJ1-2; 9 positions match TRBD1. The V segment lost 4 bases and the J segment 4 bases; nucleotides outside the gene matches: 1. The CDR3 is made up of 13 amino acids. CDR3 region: CASSSDRGYGYTF. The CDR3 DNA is TGTGCCAGCAGTTCGGACAGGGGCTATGGCTACACCTTC.

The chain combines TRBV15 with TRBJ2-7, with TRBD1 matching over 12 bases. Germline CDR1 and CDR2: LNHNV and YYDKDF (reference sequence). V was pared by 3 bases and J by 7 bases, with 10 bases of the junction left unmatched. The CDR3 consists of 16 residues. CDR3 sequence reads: CATSRFTGQGAEEQYF. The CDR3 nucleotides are TGTGCCACCAGCAGGTTTACGGGACAGGGGGCTGAAGAGCAGTACTTC. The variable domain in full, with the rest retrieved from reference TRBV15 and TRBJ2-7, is DAMVIQNPRYQVTQFGKPVTLSCSQTLNHNVMYWYQQKSSQAPKLLFHYYDKDFNNEADTPDNFQSRRPNTSFCFLDIRSPGLGDTAMYLCATSRFTGQGAEEQYFGPGTRLTVT.

CDR3 sequence reads: CASCEGSHSPLHF. The CDR3 DNA reads as TGTGCCAGCTGCGAGGGCTCACATTCACCCCTCCACTTT. The V gene is TRBV6-5, the J gene TRBJ1-6; D is undetermined. The CDR3 has 13 amino acids. Deletions cut 8 bases from V and 8 bases from J, with 13 bases between. Germline CDR1 MNHEY, CDR2 SVGAGI.

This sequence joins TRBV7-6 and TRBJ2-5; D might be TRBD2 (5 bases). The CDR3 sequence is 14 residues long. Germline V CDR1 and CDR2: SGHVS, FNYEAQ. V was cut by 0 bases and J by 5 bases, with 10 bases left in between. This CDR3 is CASSLAAGWETQYF. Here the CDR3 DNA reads TGTGCCAGCAGCTTAGCGGCGGGTTGGGAGACCCAGTACTTC. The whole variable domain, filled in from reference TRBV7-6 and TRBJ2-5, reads GAGVSQSPRYKVTKRGQDVALRCDPISGHVSLYWYRQALGQGPEFLTYFNYEAQQDKSGLPNDRFSAERPEGSISTLTIQRTEQRDSAMYRCASSLAAGWETQYFGPGTRLLVL.

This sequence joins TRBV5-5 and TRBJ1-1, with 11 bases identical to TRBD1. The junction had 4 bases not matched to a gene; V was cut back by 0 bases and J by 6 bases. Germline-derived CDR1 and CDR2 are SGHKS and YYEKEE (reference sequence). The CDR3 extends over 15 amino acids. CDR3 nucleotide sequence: TGTGCCAGCAGCTTGGCCTGGGGACAGGGGGCTGAAGCTTTCTTT. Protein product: CASSLAWGQGAEAFF.